The source of this TCR beta chain is a study of T-cell reconstitution after alpha-beta-depleted transplantation in children. Unique molecular identifiers were used to barcode this TCRbeta library. In TCRdb, the PCR reads were re-called with MiXCR into one record per CDR3 protein. The sample comprises about a million distinct CDR3 sequences, around 30% of which are singletons, and about 28% rests with the top ten. There are 16 residues in the CDR3. Per germline, CDR1 SGHRS and CDR2 YFSETQ. The V segment lost 0 bases and the J segment 2 bases; nucleotides outside the gene matches: 5. The clonotype was recovered from a boy under two years old who had a stem cell transplant for SCID, so the T cells may come from the graft donor. This chain links TRBV5-1 with TRBJ2-1, with 7 bases fitting TRBD2. This material consisted of PBMCs, mostly from graft donor cells, taken 360 days after TCRalphabeta/CD19-depleted stem cell transplant. CDR3 amino acids: CASSLGAGVAYNEQFF. The CDR3 region has the DNA TGCGCCAGCAGCTTGGGGGCGGGGGTTGCCTACAATGAGCAGTTCTTC.